The rows below give T cell receptor beta chains drawn from one sample of a study of graft-versus-host responses after intestinal transplantation. These receptors have no known antigen. Generated by immunoSEQ multiplex PCR, the TCRdb table keeps only in-frame clones and is missing some. Of 55,000 to 85,000 clones listed, around 89% are singletons. The input for sequencing was unstimulated CD8+ T cells sorted from spleen or lymph node cells, taken before intestinal transplant. The receptors derive from a human donor who received an intestinal transplant. Each CDR3 is given with its conserved first and last residue. A D gene is named only where the DNA matches it firmly. The size of a clone is reported for some rows only, either as once, few or many, or as a class for expanded clones.

clone_size	d_call	v_call	j_call	cdr3_nt	cdr3_aa
-	TRBD1	TRBV4-1	TRBJ1-1	TGCGCCAGCAGCCCCAAAGGCCGGGACAGGCGACCGGGGGATTTCTTT	CASSPKGRDRRPGDFF
once	TRBD1	TRBV7-8	TRBJ2-2	TGTGCCACCCTACAGGGGTGGGCCGGGGAGCTGTTTTTT	CATLQGWAGELFF
-	-	TRBV6-6	TRBJ2-3	TGTGCCAGCAGTTCGGACGGAGGGCCAGATACGCAGTATTTT	CASSSDGGPDTQYF
-	-	TRBV5-6	TRBJ2-7	TGTGCCAGCAGACCCGGACAGCAGACCTACGAGCAGTACTTC	CASRPGQQTYEQYF
-	TRBD1	TRBV18	TRBJ2-7	TGTGCCAGCTCACCGGGTCAACTGGGACAGGGGCCCTACGAGCAGTACTTC	CASSPGQLGQGPYEQYF
-	-	TRBV19	TRBJ1-5	TGTGCCAGCGGGTACAGGGAGAGGCCCCAGCATTTT	CASGYRERPQHF
few	-	TRBV5-6	TRBJ2-7	TGTGCCAGCAGCTTGGCGGCTAGTGCGGACGAGCAGTACTTC	CASSLAASADEQYF
-	TRBD1	TRBV15	TRBJ1-6	TGTGCCACCAGGCCGGGACAGCGCGGTTCACCCCTCCACTTT	CATRPGQRGSPLHF
few	TRBD1	TRBV7-9	TRBJ2-6	TGTGCCAGCAGCTCACCCGGACAGGGCTCTGGGGCCAACGTCCTGACTTTC	CASSSPGQGSGANVLTF
-	-	TRBV6-5	TRBJ2-7	TGTGCCAGCCCCCCAGTGCTCGGACAAGGATGGCACTTC	CASPPVLGQGWHF
-	TRBD1	TRBV18	TRBJ2-6	TGTGCCAGCTCACCACTTGACAGGGCTGGGGCCAACGTCCTGACTTTC	CASSPLDRAGANVLTF
-	TRBD1	TRBV25-1	TRBJ2-2	TGTGCCAGCAGAGACAGGGGGAACACCGGGGAGCTGTTTTTT	CASRDRGNTGELFF
-	TRBD2	TRBV6-5	TRBJ2-1	TGTGCCAGCAGTTACGGACTAGCGGGGCATGAGCAGTTCTTC	CASSYGLAGHEQFF
-	TRBD2	TRBV7-9	TRBJ2-7	TGTGCCAGCAGCACCGGACTAGCGGGGGGGCCCTTTTTACCCTACGAGCAGTACTTC	CASSTGLAGGPFLPYEQYF
-	-	TRBV30	TRBJ1-1	TGTGCCTGGACCGAACTCGGGGGTCTCACTGAAGCTTTCTTT	CAWTELGGLTEAFF
-	-	TRBV16	TRBJ1-2	TGTGCCAGCAGCCACACGACAGTCAGTTATGGCTACACCTTC	CASSHTTVSYGYTF
-	-	TRBV27	TRBJ1-1	TGTGCCAGCAGTTCTAATAACGAACCCGGACAGCTGGCAAGAGAGGCTTTCTTT	CASSSNNEPGQLAREAFF
-	-	TRBV28	TRBJ1-5	TGTGCCAGCAGTATCGATCAGCCCCAGCATTTT	CASSIDQPQHF
-	-	TRBV27	TRBJ2-1	TGTGCCAGCAGTTTATCGGAGGGGGCGCAGTCCGGACAGTTCTTC	CASSLSEGAQSGQFF
-	-	TRBV6-1	TRBJ2-7	TGTGCCAGCAGTGGGGGGGTTTTAGGAAGGAACTACGAGCAGTACTTC	CASSGGVLGRNYEQYF
-	-	TRBV28	TRBJ2-1	TGTGCCAGCAGTAGGGGAGGGGGGGAGCAGTTCTTC	CASSRGGGEQFF
-	-	TRBV27	TRBJ1-5	TGTGCCAGCAGTTTAGGCGGTTTCCAGCCCCAGCATTTT	CASSLGGFQPQHF
once	TRBD1	TRBV11-2	TRBJ2-7	TGTGCCAGCAGCTTAGGGGGACAGCTCTACGAGCAGTACTTC	CASSLGGQLYEQYF
-	-	TRBV19	TRBJ1-5	TGTGCCAGTAGTATTACCCTCTATAGCAATCAGCCCCAGCATTTT	CASSITLYSNQPQHF
-	TRBD2	TRBV6-1	TRBJ2-1	TGTGCCAGCAGTGGTAACTGGGACTACCCACATGAGCAGTTCTTC	CASSGNWDYPHEQFF
-	-	TRBV28	TRBJ2-7	TGTGCCAGCAGTTACCGCGGCTACGAGCAGTACTTC	CASSYRGYEQYF
-	TRBD1	TRBV29-1	TRBJ2-7	TGCAGCGTTGAATTGGGGGGACAGGGGGGATTCTACGAGCAGTACTTC	CSVELGGQGGFYEQYF
-	-	TRBV5-4	TRBJ1-2	TGTGCCAGCAGCCTTACAAACTATGGCTACACCTTC	CASSLTNYGYTF
-	TRBD2	TRBV29-1	TRBJ2-7	TGCAGCGTTGTGGGGACTAGCGGGAGCTACGAGCAGTACTTC	CSVVGTSGSYEQYF
-	-	TRBV5-1	TRBJ1-2	TGCGCCAGCAGCTTGGGCGACAGAGATTCTAACTATGGCTACACCTTC	CASSLGDRDSNYGYTF
-	-	TRBV5-1	TRBJ2-3	TGCGCCAGCAGCTTGAGCGGGCAGGGCGGCACAGATACGCAGTATTTT	CASSLSGQGGTDTQYF